Following are 4 T cell receptor beta chains from one sample sequenced in a study of T cell changes during pregnancy in multiple sclerosis. Profiling relied on immunoSEQ multiplex PCR, and the TCRdb table lists in-frame clones only, not all of them. The sample carries 45,000 to 60,000 clones, approximately 91% recorded once. Sequences were derived from peripheral blood, sampled after pregnancy. The receptors stem from a female donor in good health, enrolled as a control in a pregnancy study.

The V and J genes are TRBV10-3 and TRBJ2-1, with D possibly being TRBD2 (6 bases). V was pared by 2 bases and J by 4 bases, with 18 bases between. The CDR3 extends over 17 amino acids. The germline V gene encodes CDR1 ENHRY and CDR2 SYGVKD. CDR3 residues: CAISESSGPRAYNEQFF. The CDR3 bases are TGTGCCATCAGTGAGAGTAGCGGCCCCCGCGCATACAATGAGCAGTTCTTC.

This clone was picked up a small number of times. This sequence joins TRBV25-1 and TRBJ2-7; maybe TRBD1 (5 bases). This CDR3 spans 14 amino acids. Trimming shortened V by 2 bases and J by 5 bases, and 13 bases separated the two germline ends. Germline V CDR1 and CDR2: MGHDK, SYGVNS. CDR3 loop: CASSEPAGFNEQYF. The CDR3 nucleotides are TGTGCCAGCAGTGAACCAGCAGGGTTCAACGAGCAGTACTTC.

V and J are TRBV7-2 and TRBJ2-1; 12 bases are shared with TRBD2. J gave up 0 bases and V 7 bases, and 10 bases lay outside the gene matches. The germline gives CDR1 SGHTA, CDR2 FQGNSA. The CDR3 runs 18 residues. The CDR3 region has the DNA TGTGCCAGCACCCTAGGACTAGCGGGGAGGAGCTCCTACAATGAGCAGTTCTTC. Its translation: CASTLGLAGRSSYNEQFF. The complete variable domain, with remaining parts taken from reference TRBV7-2 and TRBJ2-1, reads GAGVSQSPSNKVTEKGKDVELRCDPISGHTALYWYRQSLGQGLEFLIYFQGNSAPDKSGLPSDRFSAERTGGSVSTLTIQRTQQEDSAVYLCASTLGLAGRSSYNEQFFGPGTRLTVL.

The rearrangement joins TRBV19 to TRBJ2-1, with 13 bases lining up with TRBD2. This CDR3 spans 17 amino acids. Germline CDR1 reads LNHDA; CDR2 reads SQIVND (reference sequence). Unmatched junction bases numbered 7, after V lost 2 bases and J lost 6 bases. The CDR3 DNA reads as TGTGCCAGTAGTATAATAGGACTAGCGGGAGTGGGCAATGAGCAGTTCTTC. It translates to CASSIIGLAGVGNEQFF.